Sequencing of this TCR beta chain was carried out in a study of blood T cell repertoires in COVID-19 (dated by TCRdb to 2019 to 2021). Regarding the study in general: Samples from collaborators originated in the United States, Italy and Spain and spanned both the acute and convalescent phases of COVID-19. The prospective study material was composed of cDNA or gDNA derived from T cells, B-cell-depleted T cells, or PBMCs. The samples were drawn from two sources: the first 160 participants of the ongoing ImmuneRACE study, and fewer than 1,500 subjects contributed by 6 global collaborators. Sample metadata almost always included a de-identified subject ID, COVID-19 status, age in years and sex. The repertoires were released in a freely available public database intended as a resource for research on the immune response to SARS-CoV-2. Where available, HLA class I and class II types were taken from metadata supplied by the sample provider and were not determined by assay-based typing. The dataset comprised deeply sampled blood TCRbeta repertoires from subjects exposed to, actively infected with, or recovered from COVID-19.

Concerning this clone: The specificity of this receptor is unknown. Base qualities are not provided; no much larger clone lies one nucleotide away.

The immunoSEQ Assay, a bias-controlled multiplex PCR, was used to amplify TCRbeta CDR3 regions from genomic DNA. The source study handled its data this way. Within the assay, amplification of reference gene primers was used to estimate how many nucleated cells each sample contained. To quantify the absolute abundance of each unique TCRbeta CDR3 rearrangement, sequence reads were collapsed and filtered. For each sample, productive Simpson clonality was calculated by taking the square root of Simpson's diversity index across productive rearrangements. As stored in TCRdb, this immuneACCESS dataset retains in-frame rearrangements with V and J assigned. A fraction of the clones does not appear; measured against another copy, unresolved V genes explain less than half of the discrepancy, and the remainder lacks a known reason. V, J and clone size are taken as reported in that table, and D and trimming were inferred from the DNA itself. Here the sample has 180,000 or so clones; 80% to 90% occur a single time. The ten largest clones represent about 3.3% of the sample.

The study at large found these results: How much clinical and demographic metadata was included differed by source and by participant, and the metadata was provided uncurated.

The collaborating institutions used their own protocols to collect whole blood in K2EDTA tubes. For TCRbeta analysis, collaborator samples were shipped as frozen whole blood, as isolated PBMCs, or as DNA extracted from either sample type. Sequencing was carried out using peripheral blood. The source is a man aged 55-75 years with acute or convalescent COVID-19.

CDR3 sequence: CASIPGGGTEAFF. The nucleotides are TGTGCCAGCATCCCGGGCGGAGGCACTGAAGCTTTCTTT. The chain joins TRBV6-5 to TRBJ1-1; the D gene is not confidently resolved. From cysteine to phenylalanine, the CDR3 is 13 amino acids long. The read is trimmed to its CDR3 DNA, 39 bases read in frame from base 1. Relative to germline, V is 7 bases shorter and J is 4 bases shorter, with 13 bases between their ends. Via the germline V gene, CDR1 is MNHEY and CDR2 SVGAGI.